These 14 T cell receptor beta chains were all obtained from the same sample, sequenced in a study of chemoradiotherapy in HPV16-positive cancers. Clones were read by immunoSEQ multiplex PCR, and TCRdb kept only the in-frame ones, dropping some. The table records 9,000 to 15,000 clones, roughly 71% of them present only once. This sample was obtained from a patient who underwent chemoradiotherapy. Receptors were obtained from a human donor with HPV-associated anogenital cancer.

This chain uses TRBV7-9 with TRBJ2-1; no reliable D call. The CDR3 covers 15 residues. Germline lookup yields CDR1 SEHNR and CDR2 FQNEAQ (reference sequence). The V end was cut by 2 bases, the J end by 7 bases, with 15 bases between. The CDR3: CASSLSLDSANEQFF. The CDR3 nucleotides read TGTGCCAGCAGCTTATCACTTGATTCGGCGAATGAGCAGTTCTTC. Full variable domain (missing parts from reference TRBV7-9 and TRBJ2-1): DTGVSQNPRHKITKRGQNVTFRCDPISEHNRLYWYRQTLGQGPEFLTYFQNEAQLEKSRLLSDRFSAERPKGSFSTLEIQRTEQGDSAMYLCASSLSLDSANEQFFGPGTRLTVL.

This clone rates as medium-sized. The J gene is TRBJ2-2, the V gene TRBV6-4; a weak D match, TRBD1 (6 bases). V lost 3 bases and J lost 3, with 8 bases in between. The CDR3 consists of 14 residues. Germline V gene data show CDR1 as MRHNA and CDR2 as SNTAGT. The CDR3 spells CASSEGGDTGELFF. CDR3 bases: TGTGCCAGCAGTGAAGGGGGAGACACCGGGGAGCTGTTTTTT.

The gene calls are TRBV25-1 and TRBJ2-7; 8 bases fit TRBD2. The CDR3 is 14 residues long. Germline CDR1 and CDR2: MGHDK and SYGVNS. The V segment lost 3 bases and the J segment 3 bases; nucleotides outside the gene matches: 4. The CDR3 DNA reads TGTGCCAGCAGTGATGGGGCGGGAGGCTACGAGCAGTACTTC. It translates to CASSDGAGGYEQYF.

V gene TRBV5-6 combines with J gene TRBJ2-2; weak D call: TRBD2 (6 bases). This CDR3 region has 15 residues. From germline, CDR1 is SGHDT and CDR2 YYEEEE. Between the trimmed V and J ends, which lost 0 bases and 7 bases, there was a span of 13 bases. The CDR3 nucleotides are TGTGCCAGCAGCTTGGGTCGCGGGAAGGGCGGGGAGCTGTTTTTT. Its protein is CASSLGRGKGGELFF.

This clone turned up a few times. The rearrangement joins TRBV4-1 to TRBJ1-5; TRBD1 matches at 8 bases. The ends lost 4 bases at V and 7 bases at J; junction bases unmatched: 9. The CDR3 is 15 residues long. Looked up from germline, CDR1 is MGHRA and CDR2 is YSYEKL. As DNA, the CDR3 is TGCGCCAGCAGCCCCAGGACAGGGCTGGGCCAGCCCCAGCATTTT. Translation gives CASSPRTGLGQPQHF.

The chain carries TRBV30 and TRBJ1-3, with a weak D call TRBD1 (5 bases). Germline values: CDR1 GTSNPN, CDR2 SVGIG (reference sequence). CDR3 size: 17 residues. V lost 0 bases and J 4 bases, leaving 19 bases between the germline ends. CDR3 nucleotide sequence: TGTGCCTGGAGTGTAATTCGTTCGGGGGTTTCCGGAAACACCATATATTTT. This sequence encodes CAWSVIRSGVSGNTIYF.

The CDR3 bases are TGTGCCAGCACCCCGGGCGGGGGAAACACCATATATTTT. This codes for CASTPGGGNTIYF. The rearrangement links TRBV7-2 to TRBJ1-3; D gene ambiguous. Germline CDR1 and CDR2: SGHTA and FQGNSA. V was trimmed by 7 bases and J by 4 bases, leaving 11 bases between them. The length of the CDR3 is 13 residues. Based on the CDR3 plus reference TRBV7-2 and TRBJ1-3, the full variable domain is GAGVSQSPSNKVTEKGKDVELRCDPISGHTALYWYRQSLGQGLEFLIYFQGNSAPDKSGLPSDRFSAERTGGSVSTLTIQRTQQEDSAVYLCASTPGGGNTIYFGEGSWLTVV.

V usage is TRBV7-8 and J usage is TRBJ1-2; D gene uncertain. This CDR3 comprises 14 residues. Germline assignment: CDR1 SGHVS and CDR2 FQNEAQ. V gave up 4 bases and J gave up 2 bases, with 11 bases separating them. Here the CDR3 reads CASSSDTSNYGYTF. CDR3 coding DNA: TGTGCCAGCAGCTCCGACACAAGCAACTATGGCTACACCTTC.

The J gene is TRBJ2-3, the V gene TRBV10-1; 8 bases line up with TRBD2. Trimming took 5 bases from V and 4 from J; bases not matched to a gene: 5. Per germline, CDR1 WNHNN and CDR2 SYGVQD (reference sequence). The CDR3 runs to 14 residues. CDR3 protein: CASSSGREADTQYF. The DNA of the CDR3 is TGCGCCAGCAGTTCGGGGCGGGAGGCAGATACGCAGTATTTT.

The chain joins TRBV18 to TRBJ2-3; D is perhaps TRBD1 or TRBD2 (5 bases each). Trimming removed 8 bases at V and 1 base at J, with 10 bases between. Germline V gene lookup returns CDR1 KGHSH and CDR2 LQKENI. The CDR3 runs 13 residues. The CDR3 loop reads CASTGRGTDTQYF. The CDR3 region has the DNA TGTGCCAGCACGGGGCGGGGCACAGATACGCAGTATTTT.

The chain uses TRBV7-2 and TRBJ2-6; D remains unclear. Germline values: CDR1 SGHTA, CDR2 FQGNSA. V lost 2 bases to trimming and J lost 0 bases, with 2 bases between them. This CDR3 comprises 14 residues. The CDR3 DNA is TGTGCCAGCAGCTTAAGCTCTGGGGCCAACGTCCTGACTTTC. It specifies CASSLSSGANVLTF.

V and J are TRBV7-9 and TRBJ2-1; 16 nucleotides align to TRBD2. The CDR3 totals 18 residues. V gave up 5 bases and J gave up 3 bases; unmatched junction bases: 7. CDR1 and CDR2 (germline): SEHNR, FQNEAQ (reference sequence). The CDR3 loop reads CASSPGLAGGPIYNEQFF. CDR3 bases: TGTGCCAGCAGCCCGGGACTAGCGGGAGGGCCGATCTACAATGAGCAGTTCTTC.

The chain has TRBV10-3 and TRBJ2-7; 12 bases align to TRBD2. Germline values: CDR1 ENHRY, CDR2 SYGVKD. CDR3 length: 16 amino acids. The J segment lost 3 bases and the V segment lost 2 bases, leaving 5 bases of the junction unmatched. CDR3 DNA sequence: TGTGCCATCAGTGAGGATCTAGCGGGAGGGTACTACGAGCAGTACTTC. It encodes CAISEDLAGGYYEQYF.

This rearrangement joins TRBV7-8 to TRBJ2-1, with D tentatively TRBD2 (5 bases). Germline V gene sequence: CDR1 SGHVS, CDR2 FQNEAQ. This CDR3 has 16 residues. Trimming took 2 bases from V and 0 from J, leaving 11 bases between them. The CDR3 here is CASSLFGESSYNEQFF. Here the CDR3 DNA reads TGTGCCAGCAGCTTATTTGGGGAGAGCTCCTACAATGAGCAGTTCTTC.